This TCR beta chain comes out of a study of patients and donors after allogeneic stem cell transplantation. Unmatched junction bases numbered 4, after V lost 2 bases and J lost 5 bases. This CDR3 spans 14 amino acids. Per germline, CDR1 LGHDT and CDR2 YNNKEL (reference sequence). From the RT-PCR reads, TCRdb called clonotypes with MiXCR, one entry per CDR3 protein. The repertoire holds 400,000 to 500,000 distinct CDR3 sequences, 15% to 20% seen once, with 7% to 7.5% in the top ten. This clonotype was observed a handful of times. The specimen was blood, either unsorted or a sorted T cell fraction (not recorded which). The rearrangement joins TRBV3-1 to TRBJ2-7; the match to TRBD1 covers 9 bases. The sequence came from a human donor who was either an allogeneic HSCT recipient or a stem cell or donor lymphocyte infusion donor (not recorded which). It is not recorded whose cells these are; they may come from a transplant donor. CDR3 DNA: TGTGCCAGCAGCCAACGGGACAGGGACCACGAGCAGTACTTC. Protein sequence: CASSQRDRDHEQYF.